The 30 T cell receptor beta chains in this list originate from one sample, sequenced in a study of cytomegalovirus exposure and HLA in healthy donors. Here immunoSEQ multiplex PCR was the method, and the copy in TCRdb shows in-frame clones only, minus some. This table holds around 150,000 clones, approximately 96% found once. Sequenced: PBMCs. These receptor sequences come from a young woman in good health and CMV-seronegative.

The chain combines TRBV5-1 with TRBJ2-2, with 7 bases matching TRBD2. Trimming cost V 4 bases and J 4 bases; bases outside gene matches: 7. From germline, CDR1 is SGHRS and CDR2 YFSETQ. The CDR3 has 15 amino acids. The CDR3 bases are TGCGCCAGCAGCCGACTAGCTCCGGGCACCGGGGAGCTGTTTTTT. It specifies CASSRLAPGTGELFF.

V gene TRBV27 combines with J gene TRBJ2-7; TRBD1 aligns across 7 bases. Germline-derived CDR1 and CDR2 are MNHEY and SMNVEV (reference sequence). Trimming removed 6 bases from V and 4 bases from J; junction bases left unmatched: 0. The CDR3 runs 11 residues. The CDR3 region is CASRTGYEQYF. The CDR3 DNA reads TGTGCCAGCAGGACAGGGTACGAGCAGTACTTC.

V usage is TRBV7-2 and J usage is TRBJ2-5, with a possible D match to TRBD2 (5 bases). Germline lookup yields CDR1 SGHTA and CDR2 FQGNSA. This CDR3 spans 12 amino acids. V was shortened by 5 bases and J by 14 bases, with 18 bases between the two germline ends. DNA for the CDR3: TGTGCCAGCAGCACCCGGGGATCTTCAACTTACTTC. Its protein product is CASSTRGSSTYF.

The chain carries TRBV9 and TRBJ2-1, with 9 bases aligning to TRBD1. V gave up 4 bases and J gave up 2 bases; unmatched junction bases: 1. The germline V gene has CDR1 SGDLS and CDR2 YYNGEE. CDR3 size: 14 residues. CDR3 nucleotides: TGTGCCAGCAGCAGACAGGGGGCCTACAATGAGCAGTTCTTC. Protein product: CASSRQGAYNEQFF.

This sequence joins TRBV18 and TRBJ2-2; tentatively, D is TRBD1 (5 bases). Germline CDR1 KGHSH, CDR2 LQKENI. The V end lost 5 bases, the J end lost 6 bases, and 13 bases lay between the germline ends. There are 14 residues in the CDR3. The CDR3 bases are TGTGCCAGCTCATCGCTTAAGGGGTCCGGGGAGCTGTTTTTT. Translating gives CASSSLKGSGELFF.

This clone has just a few counts. This sequence joins TRBV6-1 and TRBJ1-5, with D tentatively TRBD1 (6 bases). Germline V CDR1 and CDR2: MNHNS, SASEGT. The CDR3 covers 15 residues. The ends were cut back, 7 bases at V and 0 bases at J, with 13 bases in the middle. The CDR3: CASTRQDNSNQPQHF. The CDR3 DNA follows: TGTGCCAGCACACGACAGGATAATAGCAATCAGCCCCAGCATTTT.

The table lists this clone with a count of one. V and J are TRBV6-5 and TRBJ1-1, with D maybe TRBD1 (6 bases). The germline CDR1 and CDR2 sequences are MNHEY and SVGAGI. This CDR3 spans 12 amino acids. Trimming removed 7 bases from V and 1 base from J, with 7 bases in between. The CDR3 loop reads CASKTGNTEAFF. In nucleotides, the CDR3 is TGTGCCAGCAAGACAGGGAACACTGAAGCTTTCTTT.

The gene calls are TRBV10-3 and TRBJ2-5; maybe TRBD1 (5 bases). Trimming took 6 bases from V and 4 from J, leaving 12 bases between them. Looked up from germline, CDR1 is ENHRY and CDR2 is SYGVKD. The CDR3 sequence is 13 residues long. CDR3 nucleotide sequence: TGTGCCATCAGAAACAGGAAGGGAGAGACCCAGTACTTC. It is translated as CAIRNRKGETQYF.

The chain has TRBV7-3 and TRBJ2-1, with 8 bases that match TRBD2. The CDR3 spans 15 residues. J lost 4 bases, V lost 6 bases, and 8 bases had no gene match. The germline gives CDR1 SGHTA, CDR2 FQGTGA. This chain's CDR3 is CASSTGPSGYNEQFF. In DNA, the CDR3 is TGTGCCAGCAGTACCGGCCCTAGCGGGTACAATGAGCAGTTCTTC. Looking up the rest from reference TRBV7-3 and TRBJ2-1 gives the full variable domain: GAGVSQTPSNKVTEKGKYVELRCDPISGHTALYWYRQSLGQGPEFLIYFQGTGAADDSGLPNDRFFAVRPEGSVSTLKIQRTERGDSAVYLCASSTGPSGYNEQFFGPGTRLTVL.

The J gene is TRBJ2-1, the V gene TRBV19; D unresolved. Germline loops: CDR1 LNHDA, CDR2 SQIVND (reference sequence). The CDR3 totals 16 residues. Trimming left V 5 bases short and J 0 bases short, with 14 bases between. The CDR3 spells CASSALGRSSYNEQFF. The CDR3 DNA reads as TGTGCCAGTAGTGCCTTGGGCCGAAGCTCCTACAATGAGCAGTTCTTC.

This chain uses TRBV5-1 with TRBJ2-3, with D perhaps TRBD1 (6 bases). Trimming removed 3 bases from V and 4 bases from J, with 12 bases in between. This CDR3 comprises 14 residues. The germline V gene encodes CDR1 SGHRS and CDR2 YFSETQ. CDR3 DNA: TGCGCCAGCAGCTCGGGACACGTACCAGATACGCAGTATTTT. Amino acid sequence: CASSSGHVPDTQYF.

V and J are TRBV7-2 and TRBJ1-2; 7 bases match TRBD1. Germline values: CDR1 SGHTA, CDR2 FQGNSA. This CDR3 has 16 amino acids. V gave up 1 base and J gave up 5 bases; unmatched junction bases: 10. CDR3 protein: CASSLGGGGQKYGYTF. The CDR3 nucleotides are TGTGCCAGCAGCTTAGGAGGTGGGGGACAGAAGTATGGCTACACCTTC. The full variable domain, in which reference TRBV7-2 and TRBJ1-2 provide the parts outside the CDR3, is GAGVSQSPSNKVTEKGKDVELRCDPISGHTALYWYRQSLGQGLEFLIYFQGNSAPDKSGLPSDRFSAERTGGSVSTLTIQRTQQEDSAVYLCASSLGGGGQKYGYTFGSGTRLTVV.

The rearrangement links TRBV11-2 to TRBJ2-7, with TRBD1 identical over 7 bases. CDR1 is SGHAT and CDR2 is FQNNGV in the germline V gene. V gave up 6 bases and J gave up 2 bases; unmatched junction bases: 10. The CDR3 has 15 residues. The CDR3 spells CASRTIGQATYEQYF. Here the CDR3 DNA reads TGTGCCAGCAGAACGATCGGACAGGCCACCTACGAGCAGTACTTC.

V is TRBV5-5 and J is TRBJ1-2; 8 bases line up with TRBD1. The CDR3 runs to 15 residues. Germline V gives CDR1 SGHKS, CDR2 YYEKEE (reference sequence). V lost 4 bases to trimming and J lost 0 bases; unmatched junction nucleotides: 5. The DNA for the CDR3 is TGTGCCAGCAGCCAACAGGGGGGAGCTAACTATGGCTACACCTTC. This codes for CASSQQGGANYGYTF.

This clone was picked up one time. V and J are TRBV7-2 and TRBJ1-4; no reliable D call. There are 15 residues in the CDR3. Trimming took 0 bases from V and 1 from J, leaving 6 bases between them. Germline V gene lookup returns CDR1 SGHTA and CDR2 FQGNSA. This CDR3 is CASSLAPRTNEKLFF. The CDR3 nucleotides are TGTGCCAGCAGCTTAGCCCCCCGAACTAATGAAAAACTGTTTTTT.

This clone was counted once. The genes are TRBV6-5 and TRBJ1-4; D possibly corresponds to TRBD1 (6 bases). This CDR3 comprises 14 residues. From germline, CDR1 is MNHEY and CDR2 SVGAGI. V lost 2 bases and J 4 bases, leaving 8 bases between the germline ends. The CDR3, as DNA: TGTGCCAGCAGTTACCGACAGGTTAATGAAAAACTGTTTTTT. Its protein is CASSYRQVNEKLFF.

The genes are TRBV12-5 and TRBJ1-6; tentatively, D is TRBD1 (6 bases). V lost 4 bases and J 9 bases, leaving 7 bases between the germline ends. Germline lookup yields CDR1 LGHNT and CDR2 FRNRAP. This CDR3 contains 12 residues. CDR3 DNA sequence: TGTGCTAGTGGTTCGACAGGTTCACCCCTCCACTTT. Translating it yields CASGSTGSPLHF.

CDR3 in amino acids: CASSPPGQGLNEQYF. As DNA, the CDR3 is TGTGCCAGCTCACCTCCGGGACAGGGTCTCAACGAGCAGTACTTC. The chain combines TRBV18 with TRBJ2-7, with TRBD1 matching 9 bases. This CDR3 is 15 amino acids long. The junction had 8 bases not matched to a gene; V was cut back by 3 bases and J by 5 bases. Germline loops: CDR1 KGHSH, CDR2 LQKENI.

The V and J genes are TRBV2 and TRBJ2-3; tentative D call: TRBD2 (6 bases). V was trimmed by 7 bases and J by 6 bases, leaving 17 bases between them. Per germline, CDR1 SNHLY and CDR2 FYNNEI. The CDR3 is made up of 14 amino acids. The chain's CDR3 is CASTRRVGYDTQYF. In nucleotides, the CDR3 is TGTGCCAGCACGAGGAGGGTGGGCTACGATACGCAGTATTTT.

This sequence joins TRBV11-1 and TRBJ2-5; possibly TRBD2 for D (7 bases). Trimming pared 2 bases from V and 0 bases from J, leaving 13 bases between. Per germline, CDR1 SGHAT and CDR2 FQDESV (reference sequence). The CDR3 runs to 16 residues. The CDR3 here is CASSLRAGANQETQYF. CDR3 in DNA: TGTGCCAGCAGCTTACGGGCGGGGGCGAACCAAGAGACCCAGTACTTC.

The genes are TRBV12-5 and TRBJ2-1, with 7 bases that match TRBD2. Germline lookup yields CDR1 LGHNT and CDR2 FRNRAP. This CDR3 comprises 16 residues. Unmatched junction bases numbered 7, after V lost 1 base and J lost 4 bases. The CDR3 loop reads CASGLAPTGGYNEQFF. The CDR3 DNA follows: TGTGCTAGTGGTTTGGCCCCCACGGGGGGTTACAATGAGCAGTTCTTC.

This clone was seen a few times. The chain combines TRBV19 with TRBJ1-6, with D possibly TRBD1 on 6 matching bases. The length of the CDR3 is 16 residues. Germline-derived CDR1 and CDR2 are LNHDA and SQIVND (reference sequence). Trimming took off 6 bases at V and 5 bases at J, with 17 bases between the two ends. The DNA of the CDR3 is TGTGCCAGTAGGGGGAACAGGGTCGAGAATAATTCACCCCTCCACTTT. Its translation is CASRGNRVENNSPLHF.

The V gene is TRBV9, the J gene TRBJ1-1; 9 nucleotides align to TRBD1. The V and J ends lost 4 bases and 6 bases, in that order; junction bases with no gene match: 10. Germline V CDR1 and CDR2: SGDLS, YYNGEE. The length of the CDR3 is 15 residues. The CDR3 reads CASSIHRGPGAEAFF. The CDR3 DNA follows: TGTGCCAGCAGCATTCACAGGGGGCCTGGGGCTGAAGCTTTCTTT.

V usage is TRBV11-1 and J usage is TRBJ2-7; D remains ambiguous. V lost 5 bases, J lost 3 bases, and 8 bases lay in between. The CDR3 has 12 amino acids. CDR1 and CDR2 (germline): SGHAT, FQDESV (reference sequence). The CDR3 DNA reads TGTGCCAGCAGCCCTCATAGCTACGAGCAGTACTTC. This sequence encodes CASSPHSYEQYF.

As DNA, the CDR3 is TGTGCCAGCAGTGGGACAGGGGCGCAGACCGGGGAGCTGTTTTTT. Amino acid sequence: CASSGTGAQTGELFF. The V and J genes are TRBV2 and TRBJ2-2; 9 bases agree with TRBD1. The CDR3 is 15 amino acids. The ends lost 4 bases at V and 5 bases at J; junction bases unmatched: 5. Germline lookup yields CDR1 SNHLY and CDR2 FYNNEI.

The V and J genes are TRBV27 and TRBJ1-2; TRBD1 might be the D (5 bases). This CDR3 contains 15 residues. CDR1 is MNHEY and CDR2 is SMNVEV in the germline V gene (reference sequence). V was pared by 10 bases and J by 1 base, with 19 bases between. The CDR3 protein is CATGTVRRGNYGYTF. CDR3 DNA: TGTGCCACCGGGACGGTTCGGAGGGGTAACTATGGCTACACCTTC.

CDR3 sequence (DNA): TGTGCCAGCAGCGCAGCGGGCAGCTCCTACAATGAGCAGTTCTTC. It yields the protein CASSAAGSSYNEQFF. This chain links TRBV9 with TRBJ2-1; perhaps TRBD2 as D (6 bases). Germline V gene lookup returns CDR1 SGDLS and CDR2 YYNGEE. The CDR3 covers 15 residues. V was trimmed by 3 bases and J by 0 bases, leaving 10 bases between them.

The chain employs TRBV4-3 and TRBJ2-1; TRBD2 matches 8 bases. The trim removed 4 bases at V and 8 bases at J, leaving 10 bases unmatched. Germline CDR1 LGHNA, CDR2 YSLEER. CDR3 length: 15 amino acids. In DNA form, the CDR3 reads TGCGCCAGCAGCCGAGACGGGGGGGCGACAGATGAGCAGTTCTTC. It translates to CASSRDGGATDEQFF.

The chain links TRBV5-1 to TRBJ1-4; tentatively, D is TRBD1 (6 bases). V lost 5 bases and J 4 bases, leaving 12 bases between the germline ends. Germline V gives CDR1 SGHRS, CDR2 YFSETQ. This CDR3 comprises 14 residues. CDR3 in amino acids: CASRAGTLNEKLFF. In nucleotides, the CDR3 is TGCGCCAGCAGGGCCGGGACACTTAATGAAAAACTGTTTTTT.

Here the CDR3 reads CASSVDRDTEAFF. For the CDR3, the DNA is TGTGCCAGCAGCGTCGACAGGGACACTGAAGCTTTCTTT. The chain is built from TRBV9 and TRBJ1-1; the match to TRBD1 covers 7 bases. V shed 2 bases and J 3 bases; nucleotides not matched to a gene: 1. Germline V gene lookup returns CDR1 SGDLS and CDR2 YYNGEE. The CDR3 length is 13 residues.